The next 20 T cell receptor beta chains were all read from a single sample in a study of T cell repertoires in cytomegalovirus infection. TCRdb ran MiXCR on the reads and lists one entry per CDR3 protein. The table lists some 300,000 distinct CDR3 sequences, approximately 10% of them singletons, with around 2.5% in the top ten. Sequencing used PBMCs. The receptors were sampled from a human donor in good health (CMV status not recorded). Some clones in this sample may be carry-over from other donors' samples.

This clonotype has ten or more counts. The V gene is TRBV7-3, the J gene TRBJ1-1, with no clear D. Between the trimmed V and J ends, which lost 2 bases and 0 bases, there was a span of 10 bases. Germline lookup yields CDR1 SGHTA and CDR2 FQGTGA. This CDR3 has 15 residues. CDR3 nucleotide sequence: TGTGCCAGCAGCTTACTAGGTTCCTTGAACACTGAAGCTTTCTTT. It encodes CASSLLGSLNTEAFF.

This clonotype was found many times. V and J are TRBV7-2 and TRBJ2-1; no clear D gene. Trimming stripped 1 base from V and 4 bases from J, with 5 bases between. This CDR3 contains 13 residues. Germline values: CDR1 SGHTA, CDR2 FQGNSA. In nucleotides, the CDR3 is TGTGCCAGCAGCTTAGTGTTATACAATGAGCAGTTCTTC. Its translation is CASSLVLYNEQFF.

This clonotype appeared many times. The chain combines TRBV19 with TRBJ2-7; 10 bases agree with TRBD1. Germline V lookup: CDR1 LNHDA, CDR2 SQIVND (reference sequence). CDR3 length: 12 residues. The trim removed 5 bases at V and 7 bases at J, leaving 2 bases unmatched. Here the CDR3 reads CASSRTGGEQYF. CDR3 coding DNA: TGTGCCAGTAGTCGGACAGGGGGGGAGCAGTACTTC.

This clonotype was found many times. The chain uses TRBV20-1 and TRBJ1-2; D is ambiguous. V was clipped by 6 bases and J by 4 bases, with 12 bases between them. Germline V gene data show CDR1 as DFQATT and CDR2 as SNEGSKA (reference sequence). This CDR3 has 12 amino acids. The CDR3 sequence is CSAGGSFYGYTF. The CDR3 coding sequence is TGCAGTGCAGGCGGCTCCTTCTATGGCTACACCTTC.

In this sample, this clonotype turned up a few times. The CDR3 coding sequence is TGTGCCAGCAGCCTAGTGGTGGCCGGGGAGCTGTTTTTT. This gives the protein CASSLVVAGELFF. The J gene is TRBJ2-2, the V gene TRBV3-1; D remains ambiguous. Germline lookup yields CDR1 LGHDT and CDR2 YNNKEL (reference sequence). The CDR3 is made up of 13 amino acids. V was cut by 4 bases and J by 6 bases, with 9 bases left in between.

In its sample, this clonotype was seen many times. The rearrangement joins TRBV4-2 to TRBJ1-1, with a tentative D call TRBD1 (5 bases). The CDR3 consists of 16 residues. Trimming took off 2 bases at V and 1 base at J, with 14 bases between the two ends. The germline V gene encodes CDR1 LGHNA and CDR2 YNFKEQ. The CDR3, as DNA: TGTGCCAGCAGCCAAAATAGGATGGGACGGAACACTGAAGCTTTCTTT. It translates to CASSQNRMGRNTEAFF.

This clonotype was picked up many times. CDR3 bases: TGTGCCACCAGCAGAGATCGTGGGAACATACCCTACAATGAGCAGTTCTTC. It encodes CATSRDRGNIPYNEQFF. The V gene is TRBV15, the J gene TRBJ2-1, with D hard to call. CDR1 LNHNV and CDR2 YYDKDF come from the germline V gene (reference sequence). The CDR3 sequence is 17 residues long. Between the trimmed V and J ends, which lost 0 bases and 2 bases, there was a span of 14 bases.

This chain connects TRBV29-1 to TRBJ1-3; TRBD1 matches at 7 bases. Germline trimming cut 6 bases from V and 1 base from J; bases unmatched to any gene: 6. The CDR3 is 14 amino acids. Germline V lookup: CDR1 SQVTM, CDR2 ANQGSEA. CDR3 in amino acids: CSVTTTGSGNTIYF. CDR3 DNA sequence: TGCAGCGTCACCACGACAGGGTCTGGAAACACCATATATTTT.

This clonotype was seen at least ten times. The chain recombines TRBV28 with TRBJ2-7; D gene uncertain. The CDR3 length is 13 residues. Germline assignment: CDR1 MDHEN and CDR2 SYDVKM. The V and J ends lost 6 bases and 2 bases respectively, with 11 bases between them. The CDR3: CASRLVGTYEQYV. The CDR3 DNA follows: TGTGCCAGCAGGCTAGTAGGGACCTACGAGCAGTACGTC.

Here the CDR3 DNA reads TGTGCCAGCAGCTTGGGTACTCCCACGAGGGCTACGCAGTATTTT. Translation: CASSLGTPTRATQYF. The J gene is TRBJ2-3, the V gene TRBV5-4; tentative D call: TRBD2 (5 bases). Germline V CDR1 and CDR2: SGHNT, YYREEE (reference sequence). V was shortened by 0 bases and J by 8 bases, with 16 bases between the two germline ends. There are 15 residues in the CDR3. Full variable domain (missing parts from reference TRBV5-4 and TRBJ2-3): ETGVTQSPTHLIKTRGQQVTLRCSSQSGHNTVSWYQQALGQGPQFIFQYYREEENGRGNFPPRFSGLQFPNYSSELNVNALELDDSALYLCASSLGTPTRATQYFGPGTRLTVL.

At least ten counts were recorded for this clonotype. CDR3 residues: CSVGRAGDEQFF. In DNA form, the CDR3 reads TGCAGCGTTGGTAGGGCTGGAGATGAGCAGTTCTTC. This chain connects TRBV29-1 to TRBJ2-1; D gene unclear. Germline V gene lookup returns CDR1 SQVTM and CDR2 ANQGSEA. V shed 4 bases and J shed 8 bases, with 12 bases lying between them. The CDR3 runs to 12 residues.

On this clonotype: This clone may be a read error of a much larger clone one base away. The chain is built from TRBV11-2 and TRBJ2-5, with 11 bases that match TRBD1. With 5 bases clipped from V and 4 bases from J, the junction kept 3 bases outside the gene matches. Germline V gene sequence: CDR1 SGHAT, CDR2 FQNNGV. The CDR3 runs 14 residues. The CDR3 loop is CASSEDRGRETQYF. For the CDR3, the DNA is TGTGCCAGCAGCGAGGACAGGGGGCGAGAGACCCAGTACTTC.

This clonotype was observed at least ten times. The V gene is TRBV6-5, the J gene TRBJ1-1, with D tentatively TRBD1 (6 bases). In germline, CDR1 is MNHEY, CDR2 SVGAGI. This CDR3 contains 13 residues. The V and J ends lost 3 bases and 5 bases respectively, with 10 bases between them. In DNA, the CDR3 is TGTGCCAGCAGTTATGGGGGGCGGACTGAAGCTTTCTTT. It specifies CASSYGGRTEAFF.

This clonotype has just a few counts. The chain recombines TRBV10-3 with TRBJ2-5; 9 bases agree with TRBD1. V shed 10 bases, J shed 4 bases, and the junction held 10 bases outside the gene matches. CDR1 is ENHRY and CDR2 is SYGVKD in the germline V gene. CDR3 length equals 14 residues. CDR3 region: CASQPGQGIETQYF. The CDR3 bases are TGTGCCAGTCAGCCGGGACAGGGCATAGAGACCCAGTACTTC.

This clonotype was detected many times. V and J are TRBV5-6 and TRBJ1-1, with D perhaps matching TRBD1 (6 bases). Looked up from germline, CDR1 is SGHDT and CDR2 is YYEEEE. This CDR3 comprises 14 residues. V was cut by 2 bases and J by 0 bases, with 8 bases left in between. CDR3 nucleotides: TGTGCCAGCAGCTTCGGGACATTGAACACTGAAGCTTTCTTT. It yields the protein CASSFGTLNTEAFF.

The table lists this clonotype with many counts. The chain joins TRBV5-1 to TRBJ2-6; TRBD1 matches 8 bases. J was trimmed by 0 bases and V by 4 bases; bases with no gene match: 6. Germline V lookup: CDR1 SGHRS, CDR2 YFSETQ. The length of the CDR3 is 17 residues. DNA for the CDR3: TGCGCCAGCAGCCAGGGGACAGGACCCTCTGGGGCCAACGTCCTGACTTTC. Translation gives CASSQGTGPSGANVLTF. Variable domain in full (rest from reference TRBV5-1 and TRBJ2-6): KAGVTQTPRYLIKTRGQQVTLSCSPISGHRSVSWYQQTPGQGLQFLFEYFSETQRNKGNFPGRFSGRQFSNSRSEMNVSTLELGDSALYLCASSQGTGPSGANVLTFGAGSRLTVL.

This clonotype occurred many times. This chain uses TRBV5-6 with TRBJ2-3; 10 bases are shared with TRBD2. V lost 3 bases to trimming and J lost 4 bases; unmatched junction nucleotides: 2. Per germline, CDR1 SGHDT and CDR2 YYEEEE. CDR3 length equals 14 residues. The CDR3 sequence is CASSYGTSADTQYF. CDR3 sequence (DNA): TGTGCCAGCAGCTACGGGACTAGCGCAGATACGCAGTATTTT.

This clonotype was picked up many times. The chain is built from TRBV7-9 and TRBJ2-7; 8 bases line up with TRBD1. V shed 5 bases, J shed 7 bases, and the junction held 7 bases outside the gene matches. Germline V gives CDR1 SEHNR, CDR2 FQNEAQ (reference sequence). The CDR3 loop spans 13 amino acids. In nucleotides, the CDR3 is TGTGCCAGCAGCCAGAGGGACAGGCGGGAGCAGTACGTC. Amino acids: CASSQRDRREQYV.

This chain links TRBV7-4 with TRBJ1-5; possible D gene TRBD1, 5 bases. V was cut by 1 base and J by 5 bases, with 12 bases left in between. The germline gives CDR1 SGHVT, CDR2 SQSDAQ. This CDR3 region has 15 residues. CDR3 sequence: CASSLGGAGDQPQHF. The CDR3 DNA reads TGTGCCAGCAGCTTAGGTGGGGCCGGCGATCAGCCCCAGCATTTT.

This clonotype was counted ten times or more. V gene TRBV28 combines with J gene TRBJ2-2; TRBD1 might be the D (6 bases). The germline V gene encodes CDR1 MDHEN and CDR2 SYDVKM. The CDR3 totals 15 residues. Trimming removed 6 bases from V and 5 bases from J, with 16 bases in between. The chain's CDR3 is CASRRSGGGTGELFF. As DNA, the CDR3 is TGTGCCAGCAGGAGAAGTGGGGGCGGTACCGGGGAGCTGTTTTTT.